The 22 T cell receptor beta chains presented below share a single source sample, sequenced in a study of blood T cell repertoires in COVID-19. TCRdb's copy holds only in-frame clones and misses some; the assay was immunoSEQ multiplex PCR. Of under 400,000 clones listed, roughly 90% are singletons. Sequenced sample: peripheral blood. The origin of the receptors is a woman aged 30 to 39 with COVID-19, enrolled during active disease.

This clone was detected only a few times. The chain couples TRBV30 to TRBJ1-3; tentatively, D is TRBD1 (6 bases). The CDR3 runs 15 residues. Deletions cut 5 bases from V and 0 bases from J, with 14 bases between. Germline V CDR1 and CDR2: GTSNPN, SVGIG (reference sequence). CDR3 sequence reads: CAWEGGAGSGNTIYF. The CDR3 DNA reads as TGTGCCTGGGAAGGGGGAGCCGGCTCTGGAAACACCATATATTTT.

The chain employs TRBV27 and TRBJ2-7, with TRBD2 matching 9 bases. This CDR3 spans 14 amino acids. The junction had 11 bases not matched to a gene; V was cut back by 4 bases and J by 10 bases. Germline CDR1 is MNHEY and CDR2 is SMNVEV (reference sequence). The CDR3 reads CASSYSGTSRVQYF. Here the CDR3 DNA reads TGTGCCAGCAGTTACTCCGGGACTAGCAGGGTACAGTACTTC.

The chain links TRBV6-7 to TRBJ2-1; TRBD1 is a possible D gene (6 bases). TRBV6-7 has ORF status, its function being uncertain. V gave up 7 bases and J gave up 0 bases, with 16 bases separating them. The CDR3 runs 16 residues. CDR3 loop: CASTSKQGSSYNEQFF. The CDR3 nucleotides are TGTGCCAGCACAAGCAAACAGGGAAGCTCCTACAATGAGCAGTTCTTC.

This chain connects TRBV2 to TRBJ1-2, with a possible D match to TRBD1 (5 bases). V was cut by 5 bases and J by 3 bases, with 13 bases left in between. CDR3 length equals 14 residues. CDR1 SNHLY and CDR2 FYNNEI come from the germline V gene. The CDR3 protein is CASSPAGVDYGYTF. The CDR3 nucleotides read TGTGCCAGCAGTCCCGCGGGGGTGGACTATGGCTACACCTTC.

V is TRBV5-4 and J is TRBJ2-3, with D unresolved. V was pared by 0 bases and J by 4 bases, with 9 bases between. Per the germline V gene, CDR1 is SGHNT and CDR2 is YYREEE (reference sequence). This CDR3 has 14 residues. The CDR3 reads CASSLEISADTQYF. The CDR3 coding sequence is TGTGCCAGCAGCTTGGAGATTTCAGCAGATACGCAGTATTTT.

The chain joins TRBV5-4 to TRBJ2-3, with no clear D. The ends were cut back, 4 bases at V and 3 bases at J, with 9 bases in the middle. CDR1 and CDR2 from the germline V gene are SGHNT and YYREEE (reference sequence). The CDR3 covers 13 residues. CDR3 DNA: TGTGCCAGCAGCCCCCTACGAACAGATACGCAGTATTTT. Protein product: CASSPLRTDTQYF.

The chain has TRBV7-6 and TRBJ2-7; 7 positions agree with TRBD2. The CDR3 has 14 residues. The junction had 2 bases not matched to a gene; V was cut back by 3 bases and J by 0 bases. CDR1 and CDR2 (germline): SGHVS, FNYEAQ. In DNA form, the CDR3 reads TGTGCCAGCAGCTTCGGGACTACCTCCTACGAGCAGTACTTC. This sequence encodes CASSFGTTSYEQYF.

The genes are TRBV29-1 and TRBJ2-4; TRBD1 aligns across 7 bases. Germline trimming cut 6 bases from V and 1 base from J; bases unmatched to any gene: 9. CDR3 length: 15 residues. Germline loops: CDR1 SQVTM, CDR2 ANQGSEA. The CDR3 coding sequence is TGCAGCGTCTATGACAGGGAAGGGGCCAAAAACATTCAGTACTTC. Translation: CSVYDREGAKNIQYF.

CDR3: CASSHSVVRGIGTEAFF. As DNA, the CDR3 is TGTGCCAGCAGCCACTCCGTTGTCAGGGGGATTGGCACTGAAGCTTTCTTT. The chain has TRBV2 and TRBJ1-1; 7 positions match TRBD1. The junction had 17 bases not matched to a gene; V was cut back by 6 bases and J by 4 bases. Germline assignment: CDR1 SNHLY and CDR2 FYNNEI. The CDR3 covers 17 residues.

CDR3 nucleotides: TGTGCCAGCAGCCCAACGCTTGGACAGGGCGGGCTAGCCAAAAACATTCAGTACTTC. Encoded protein: CASSPTLGQGGLAKNIQYF. The chain has TRBV9 and TRBJ2-4; 8 bases are shared with TRBD1. Germline V CDR1 and CDR2: SGDLS, YYNGEE. The CDR3 has 19 amino acids. The ends lost 4 bases at V and 0 bases at J; junction bases unmatched: 15.

The chain has TRBV5-1 and TRBJ2-1; D remains ambiguous. This CDR3 has 15 residues. Germline CDR1 is SGHRS and CDR2 is YFSETQ. Trimming left V 0 bases short and J 5 bases short, with 12 bases between. CDR3 in amino acids: CASSLAPIRDNEQFF. The CDR3 region has the DNA TGCGCCAGCAGCTTGGCCCCGATACGGGACAATGAGCAGTTCTTC.

This chain joins TRBV11-2 and TRBJ2-1; D call uncertain. V was trimmed by 1 base and J by 0 bases, leaving 10 bases between them. This CDR3 has 16 residues. Germline CDR1 SGHAT, CDR2 FQNNGV. CDR3: CASSLGARSSYNEQFF. The CDR3 bases are TGTGCCAGCAGCTTAGGTGCGAGGAGCTCCTACAATGAGCAGTTCTTC.

The V call is TRBV7-2, the J call TRBJ2-1; 8 bases map to TRBD2. With V trimmed by 1 base and J by 4 bases, 12 bases remained unmatched. The CDR3 length is 18 residues. CDR1 SGHTA and CDR2 FQGNSA come from the germline V gene. The CDR3 loop reads CASSLDGAGGLPYNEQFF. Written as DNA, the CDR3 is TGTGCCAGCAGCTTAGACGGTGCGGGAGGACTCCCTTACAATGAGCAGTTCTTC.

The CDR3 region has the DNA TGTGCCAGCAGCTTTGATCAGGGGTGGAGTGGCTACACCTTC. Residues: CASSFDQGWSGYTF. This sequence joins TRBV5-6 and TRBJ1-2; D might be TRBD1 (6 bases). Per germline, CDR1 SGHDT and CDR2 YYEEEE. Deletions cut 2 bases from V and 7 bases from J, with 15 bases between. CDR3 length: 14 amino acids.

This sequence joins TRBV2 and TRBJ2-5; D is unclear. V was pared by 6 bases and J by 9 bases, with 14 bases between. Germline V lookup: CDR1 SNHLY, CDR2 FYNNEI. The length of the CDR3 is 12 residues. For the CDR3, the DNA is TGTGCCAGCAGCGACGTCGGGTTGTCCCAGTACTTC. Its protein is CASSDVGLSQYF.

The chain combines TRBV18 with TRBJ1-5; TRBD1 aligns across 7 bases. CDR3 length: 14 residues. V shed 6 bases and J 6 bases; nucleotides not matched to a gene: 8. Germline-derived CDR1 and CDR2 are KGHSH and LQKENI. CDR3 protein: CASSSDRVTQPQHF. CDR3 coding DNA: TGTGCCAGCTCCTCCGACAGGGTCACTCAGCCCCAGCATTTT.

This chain's CDR3 is CASSLLQGSGEKLFF. In nucleotides, the CDR3 is TGCGCCAGCAGCCTATTACAGGGCTCGGGTGAAAAACTGTTTTTT. The rearrangement links TRBV5-1 to TRBJ1-4, with TRBD1 as a possible D gene (6 bases). This CDR3 spans 15 amino acids. Germline V gives CDR1 SGHRS, CDR2 YFSETQ. V was trimmed by 4 bases and J by 7 bases, leaving 17 bases between them.

The chain carries TRBV29-1 and TRBJ2-1, with 8 nucleotides matching TRBD2. Germline V gives CDR1 SQVTM, CDR2 ANQGSEA. V was pared by 6 bases and J by 5 bases, with 6 bases of the junction left unmatched. This CDR3 has 13 amino acids. The CDR3 DNA reads TGCAGCGTCCCGGGACTAGGGAACAATGAGCAGTTCTTC. Translating it yields CSVPGLGNNEQFF.

This chain links TRBV3-1 (or the pseudogene TRBV3-2) with TRBJ1-1; no clear D. The CDR3 contains 13 residues. Trimming took 4 bases from V and 1 from J, leaving 7 bases between them. Germline CDR1 is LGHDT and CDR2 is YNNKEL (reference sequence). CDR3 sequence: CASSLTRNTEAFF. The DNA for the CDR3 is TGTGCCAGCAGCCTGACAAGGAACACTGAAGCTTTCTTT.

The rearrangement uses TRBV2 and TRBJ2-7; 7 bases line up with TRBD2. V shed 3 bases, J shed 5 bases, and the junction held 10 bases outside the gene matches. Per germline, CDR1 SNHLY and CDR2 FYNNEI. This CDR3 has 15 amino acids. This CDR3 is CASSEARTRNDEQYF. The CDR3 DNA sequence: TGTGCCAGCAGTGAGGCCCGGACTAGAAATGACGAGCAGTACTTC.

V usage is TRBV6-1 and J usage is TRBJ2-7; 8 nucleotides line up with TRBD1. Germline V gives CDR1 MNHNS, CDR2 SASEGT. Trimming cost V 0 bases and J 3 bases; bases outside gene matches: 4. The CDR3 covers 15 residues. As DNA, the CDR3 is TGTGCCAGCAGTGAAGCTCAGGGGGCCATCTACGAGCAGTACTTC. As protein: CASSEAQGAIYEQYF.

This chain connects TRBV7-2 to TRBJ2-5; D is possibly TRBD2 (5 bases). This CDR3 region has 13 residues. The V end was cut by 3 bases, the J end by 0 bases, with 5 bases between. The V gene's germline CDR1 is SGHTA and CDR2 FQGNSA. This CDR3 is CASSLRDQETQYF. The DNA of the CDR3 is TGTGCCAGCAGCTTGCGGGACCAAGAGACCCAGTACTTC.